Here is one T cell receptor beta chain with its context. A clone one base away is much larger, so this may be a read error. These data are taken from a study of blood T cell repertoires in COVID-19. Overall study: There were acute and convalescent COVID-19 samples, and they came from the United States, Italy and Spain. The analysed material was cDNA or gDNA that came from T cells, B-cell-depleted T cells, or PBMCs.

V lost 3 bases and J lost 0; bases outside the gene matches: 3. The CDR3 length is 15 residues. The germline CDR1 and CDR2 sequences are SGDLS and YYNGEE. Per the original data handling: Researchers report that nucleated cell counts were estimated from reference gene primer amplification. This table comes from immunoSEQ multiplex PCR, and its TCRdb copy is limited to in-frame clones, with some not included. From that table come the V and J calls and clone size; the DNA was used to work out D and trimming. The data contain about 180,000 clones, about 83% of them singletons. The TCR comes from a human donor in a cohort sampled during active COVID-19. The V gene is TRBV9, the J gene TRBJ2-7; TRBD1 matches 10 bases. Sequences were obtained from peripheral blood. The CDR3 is CASSEGQGSSYEQYF. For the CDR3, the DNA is TGTGCCAGCAGCGAGGGACAGGGGAGCTCCTACGAGCAGTACTTC.